This T cell receptor (beta chain) was sequenced for a study of T cells expressing NK-cell markers. Study as a whole: Sequenced donors, eight in total, included seven who were HCMV-seropositive and one who was seronegative.

TCRdb processed the 5' RACE reads again and assigns one entry to each CDR3 protein, with no DNA. The data include 200,000 to 300,000 distinct CDR3 sequences; the top ten clones carry about 0.4%. The receptor comes from a man aged 18 to 29 in good health. Sequenced sample: blood T cells: a sorted CD56 or NKG2C T cell subset, CD4+ or CD8+ T cells, or bulk PBMC T cells (not recorded which).

CDR3 in amino acids: CASSLATGVQFF. The rearrangement uses TRBV7-8 and TRBJ2-1; TCRdb indicates TRBD1, and absent DNA this call remains unverified. This CDR3 region has 12 residues. Germline V gene lookup returns CDR1 SGHVS and CDR2 FQNEAQ.